Only a few counts were recorded for the clone carrying this TCR beta chain. Germline is not matched at one junction end, which may reflect a read error. This sample is drawn from a study of blood T cell repertoires in COVID-19. About the study: Donors in the United States, Italy and Spain gave samples during acute or convalescent COVID-19. PBMCs, B-cell-depleted T cells, or T cells were the source of the cDNA or gDNA that made up the material.

Per the authors' pipeline: Estimation of nucleated cell counts relied on the amplification of reference gene primers. Generated by immunoSEQ multiplex PCR, the TCRdb table keeps only in-frame clones and is missing some. The DNA gave D and trimming, while V, J and clone size come from that table. This table has some 20,000 clones, about nine tenths appearing once. The TCR was taken from a man in his 70s with acute or convalescent COVID-19. The material sequenced was peripheral blood.

The CDR3 nucleotides are TGCGCCAGCAGCCAAGAGAATTGGGGCCGGCTGGCAGCCTTC. Its protein is CASSQENWGRLAAF. V and J are TRBV4-1 and TRBJ1-2, with a possible D match to TRBD1 (5 bases). Germline V gene lookup returns CDR1 MGHRA and CDR2 YSYEKL. The CDR3 consists of 14 residues.